Each of the 6 T cell receptor beta chains below was sequenced from the same sample in a study of T cells in localized non-small cell lung cancer. TCRdb keeps only in-frame clones here, not all; method: immunoSEQ multiplex PCR. The table lists around 90,000 clones, about three quarters of them singletons. This specimen consisted of PBMCs, obtained before any cancer treatment. The receptors come from a man aged 35-69 years with stage II squamous cell lung carcinoma.

The rearrangement uses TRBV4-2 and TRBJ1-6; no definite D call. Germline CDR1 reads LGHNA; CDR2 reads YNFKEQ. The CDR3 is 12 amino acids. Trimming removed 3 bases from V and 15 bases from J, with 12 bases in between. The CDR3 spells CASSHEEGVLHF. Here the CDR3 DNA reads TGTGCCAGCAGCCATGAGGAGGGCGTCCTCCACTTT.

V and J are TRBV28 and TRBJ1-6; possibly TRBD1 for D (5 bases). The germline V and J ends were trimmed by 6 bases and 10 bases, with 25 bases remaining between them. This CDR3 is 17 amino acids long. Germline CDR1 reads MDHEN; CDR2 reads SYDVKM. The CDR3 loop reads CASSLGVGATMRSPLHF. In DNA form, the CDR3 reads TGTGCCAGCAGCCTAGGGGTCGGTGCCACGATGAGGTCACCCCTCCACTTT.

This clone was detected a few times. The junction shows a germline mismatch at one end, possibly a read error. The chain joins TRBV7-9 to TRBJ1-2; a possible D gene is TRBD1 (5 bases). The CDR3 runs to 11 residues. Germline lookup yields CDR1 SEHNR and CDR2 FQNEAQ (reference sequence). CDR3 sequence reads: CASSPGAKVEF. The CDR3 region has the DNA TGTGCCAGCAGCCCCGGGGCTAAGGTGGAATTC.

This chain connects TRBV19 to TRBJ1-3; a possible D gene is TRBD1 (6 bases). There are 12 residues in the CDR3. V was clipped by 10 bases and J by 8 bases, with 15 bases between them. Germline V gene sequence: CDR1 LNHDA, CDR2 SQIVND (reference sequence). The CDR3 here is CATRGGRDTIYF. CDR3 nucleotide sequence: TGTGCCACCCGAGGGGGTCGAGACACCATATATTTT. Supplemented by reference TRBV19 and TRBJ1-3, the full variable domain reads DGGITQSPKYLFRKEGQNVTLSCEQNLNHDAMYWYRQDPGQGLRLIYYSQIVNDFQKGDIAEGYSVSREKKESFPLTVTSAQKNPTAFYLCATRGGRDTIYFGEGSWLTVV.

V usage is TRBV11-2 and J usage is TRBJ2-5; the D gene is possibly TRBD1 (6 bases). Trimming removed 7 bases from V and 4 bases from J, with 19 bases in between. The CDR3 length is 15 residues. The germline V gene encodes CDR1 SGHAT and CDR2 FQNNGV. CDR3: CASTPSTHRAETQYF. The CDR3 nucleotides are TGTGCCAGCACCCCATCAACCCACAGGGCAGAGACCCAGTACTTC.

The J gene is TRBJ1-5, the V gene TRBV6-5; perhaps TRBD1 as D (6 bases). Deletions cut 5 bases from V and 3 bases from J, with 11 bases between. The CDR3 extends over 14 amino acids. CDR1 and CDR2 (germline): MNHEY, SVGAGI. CDR3 sequence: CASSRDMNNQPQHF. The CDR3 DNA sequence: TGTGCCAGCAGTCGGGACATGAACAATCAGCCCCAGCATTTT.